The clone carrying this T cell receptor (beta chain) has a handful of counts. The antigen is undetermined. The data stem from a study of T cell repertoires in cytomegalovirus infection. Whole-study context: The authors relied on CMV epitopes, both recently identified HLA-C-restricted and well-studied HLA-B-restricted. The public TCR beta signatures pointed to both CMV infection and matching HLA type.

Broader study findings: Totalled public TCR beta family frequency picked out people who carried CMV plus the relevant HLA. The ex vivo response was dominated by HLA-C-restricted CMV-specific TCR beta clonotypes.

CDR3 length equals 16 residues. Germline loops: CDR1 MGHDK, CDR2 SYGVNS. The germline V and J ends were trimmed by 1 base and 2 bases, with 14 bases remaining between them. TCRdb passed the reads through MiXCR, listing each CDR3 protein once. The sample has about 830,000 distinct CDR3 sequences, 30% to 35% seen once. The chain is built from TRBV25-1 and TRBJ2-5, with D perhaps matching TRBD1 (5 bases). Sequenced here: cultured CD8+ T cells from PBMCs, sampled from culture after CMV antigen stimulation. This sequence was found in a human donor in good health (CMV status not recorded). Some clones in this sample may be carry-over from other donors' samples. DNA for the CDR3: TGTGCCAGCAGTGAATTAGAGTTAAACAGGCAAGAGACCCAGTACTTC. It encodes CASSELELNRQETQYF.